Each of the 3 T cell receptor beta chains below was sequenced from the same sample in a study of blood T cell repertoires in COVID-19. Data came from immunoSEQ multiplex PCR; TCRdb stores just in-frame clones and leaves some out. The sample includes under 200,000 clones, approximately 83% seen only once; the top ten take about 2.7%. The sample comprised peripheral blood. These receptors originate from a human donor with acute or convalescent COVID-19. The donor label of this sample is uncertain.

The chain combines TRBV23-1 with TRBJ1-2, with D possibly TRBD1 on 6 matching bases. TRBV23-1 is an open reading frame, and its role is uncertain. Between the trimmed V and J ends, which lost 8 bases and 4 bases, there was a span of 20 bases. The CDR3 length is 15 residues. The CDR3 loop reads CASVTLPEGGYGYTF. The CDR3 nucleotides read TGCGCCAGCGTCACCCTCCCTGAAGGGGGCTATGGCTACACCTTC.

This chain's CDR3 is CASRKGDRGYNSPLHF. Here the CDR3 DNA reads TGTGCCAGCAGGAAGGGGGACAGGGGGTATAATTCACCCCTCCACTTT. The V call is TRBV2, the J call TRBJ1-6; 11 bases line up with TRBD1. The V segment lost 6 bases and the J segment 4 bases; nucleotides outside the gene matches: 5. The CDR3 consists of 16 residues. Per germline, CDR1 SNHLY and CDR2 FYNNEI.

This rearrangement joins TRBV11-1 to TRBJ1-1, with 7 bases lining up with TRBD1. The CDR3 extends over 13 amino acids. V trimming: 5 bases; J trimming: 5 bases; junction bases outside the gene matches: 5. Germline V gene data show CDR1 as SGHAT and CDR2 as FQDESV (reference sequence). CDR3 region: CASSKDRVTEAFF. As DNA, the CDR3 is TGTGCCAGCAGCAAAGACAGGGTAACTGAAGCTTTCTTT.